These T cell receptor beta chains were read from a single sample in a study of beta chain features in type 1 diabetes. Data came from immunoSEQ multiplex PCR; TCRdb stores just in-frame clones and leaves some out. The top ten clones hold around 0.028% of a sample with fewer than 300,000 clones, about 20% of them seen once. What was sequenced was naive CD4+ T cells from blood. These TCRs come from a woman between 40 and 55 years old with type 1 diabetes. Each CDR3 is given with its conserved first and last residue. The D gene is left open where the match is weak. Clone size is stated in some rows and not others, as once, few, many or a class when expanded.

D gene | J gene | V gene | clone size | CDR3 DNA | CDR3 protein
. | TRBJ1-1 | TRBV28 | few | TGTGCCAGCAGTTTAAGGGGCACTGAAGCTTTCTTT | CASSLRGTEAFF
. | TRBJ2-7 | TRBV25-1 | . | TGTGCCAGCAGTCTAACGGGAGCCTACGAGCAGTACTTC | CASSLTGAYEQYF
. | TRBJ2-1 | TRBV7-9 | . | TGTGCCAGCAGTTCTCTCAATGAGCAGTTCTTC | CASSSLNEQFF
. | TRBJ2-2 | TRBV5-4 | . | TGTGCCAGCAGCCTGGACCAGGGATACACCGGGGAGCTGTTTTTT | CASSLDQGYTGELFF
. | TRBJ1-2 | TRBV27 | . | TGTGCCAGCAAAAGGGAGGGAGGGACGAACTATGGCTACACCTTC | CASKREGGTNYGYTF
. | TRBJ2-1 | TRBV9 | few | TGTGCCAGCAGCGCAGGACAGGGACTAGCCTCCAATGAGCAGTTCTTC | CASSAGQGLASNEQFF
. | TRBJ2-5 | TRBV30 | few | TGTGCCTGGAGTGGCGGACTCCAAGAGACCCAGTACTTC | CAWSGGLQETQYF
. | TRBJ2-1 | TRBV6-1 | few | TGTGCCAGTTTGGGGCTTAGCTCCTACAATGAGCAGTTCTTC | CASLGLSSYNEQFF
TRBD1 | TRBJ1-6 | TRBV7-2 | few | TGTGCCAGCTCCCCCCGGGACAGCGGTAATTCACCCCTCCACTTT | CASSPRDSGNSPLHF
. | TRBJ1-5 | TRBV28 | . | TGTGCCACCAACGTTCAGGGAGGTAATCAGCCCCAGCATTTT | CATNVQGGNQPQHF
TRBD1 | TRBJ1-2 | TRBV18 | . | TGTGCCAGCTCACTGGACAGGGGGCTGTATGGCTACACCTTC | CASSLDRGLYGYTF
TRBD2 | TRBJ2-5 | TRBV4-3 | . | TGCGCCAGCAGCCTGAGCGGGGGGGCCACAGAGACCCAGTACTTC | CASSLSGGATETQYF
TRBD2 | TRBJ2-3 | TRBV9 | . | TGTGCCAGCAGCTCACGGACTAGCGGGAGGGTTGATACGCAGTATTTT | CASSSRTSGRVDTQYF
TRBD1 | TRBJ1-6 | TRBV4-3 | . | TGCGCCAGCAGCCAAAGCCCACAGGGGAGCCCCAATTCACCCCTCCACTTT | CASSQSPQGSPNSPLHF
TRBD1 | TRBJ2-7 | TRBV28 | few | TGTGCCAGCAGTTTGATACAGGGGGCAGGAGAGCAGTACTTC | CASSLIQGAGEQYF
. | TRBJ2-1 | TRBV29-1 | few | TGCAGCGTTGTGGGGAGCGGAGCCTACAATGAGCAGTTCTTC | CSVVGSGAYNEQFF
. | TRBJ2-5 | TRBV29-1 | few | TGCAGCGTGGAGGATGAAGGGTTAGGGGAGACCCAGTACTTC | CSVEDEGLGETQYF
. | TRBJ1-4 | TRBV7-9 | . | TGTGCCAGCAGCTTAACCTGGGACTCCATCGGAACTAATGAAAAACTGTTTTTT | CASSLTWDSIGTNEKLFF
. | TRBJ2-5 | TRBV9 | few | TGTGCCAGCAGCGTGACTCCAGTACAAGAGACCCAGTACTTC | CASSVTPVQETQYF
. | TRBJ2-1 | TRBV7-3 | few | TGTGCCAGCAGCTTAACCACTAGAATTGGCAATGAGCAGTTCTTC | CASSLTTRIGNEQFF
TRBD2 | TRBJ2-5 | TRBV28 | few | TGTGCCAGCAGTCCGACATCGGGACTAGAAGAGACCCAGTACTTC | CASSPTSGLEETQYF
. | TRBJ2-7 | TRBV5-4 | . | TGTGCCAGCAGCGGACGCGGGGCGGGCACCTTGGGGGAGCAGTACTTC | CASSGRGAGTLGEQYF
TRBD1 | TRBJ1-4 | TRBV29-1 | . | TGCAGCGTTCAGGGGGTGAGGGTGGACGATGAAAAACTGTTTTTT | CSVQGVRVDDEKLFF
. | TRBJ2-1 | TRBV11-2 | . | TGTGCCAGCACCCTGCTCCAAGCCGCTCCGAATGAGCAGTTCTTC | CASTLLQAAPNEQFF
TRBD1 | TRBJ1-5 | TRBV5-1 | . | TGCGCCAGCAGCCAGGGGACAGGCAATCAGCCCCAGCATTTT | CASSQGTGNQPQHF
. | TRBJ1-2 | TRBV7-2 | . | TGTGCCAGCAGCTTGGGAGGTGGCTACACCTTC | CASSLGGGYTF
TRBD1 | TRBJ1-1 | TRBV18 | . | TGTGCCAGCTCACCACCTGACAGGGCGAACACTGAAGCTTTCTTT | CASSPPDRANTEAFF
. | TRBJ1-5 | TRBV30 | few | TGTGCCTGGAGTTTCTCGACTGACAATCAGCCCCAGCATTTT | CAWSFSTDNQPQHF
TRBD1 | TRBJ2-5 | TRBV10-3 | . | TGTGCCATCAGCGTACAGGGGGTTAAAGAGACCCAGTACTTC | CAISVQGVKETQYF
. | TRBJ2-7 | TRBV29-1 | . | TGCAGCGTTGTCGAGGGAGTCTACGAGCAGTACTTC | CSVVEGVYEQYF
. | TRBJ1-3 | TRBV4-1 | few | TGCGCCAGCAGCCAGTTCCGCTTAGACTCTGGAAACACCATATATTTT | CASSQFRLDSGNTIYF
. | TRBJ2-1 | TRBV29-1 | . | TGCAGCGTTGTCGCCCCCGAGGAGCAGTTCTTC | CSVVAPEEQFF
. | TRBJ2-6 | TRBV4-1 | . | TGCGCCAGCAGCCGAACCCCCCAGGGCTCTGGGGCCAACGTCCTGACTTTC | CASSRTPQGSGANVLTF
. | TRBJ2-1 | TRBV7-9 | few | TGTGCCAGCGACAGTGGAAGCTCCTACAATGAGCAGTTCTTC | CASDSGSSYNEQFF
TRBD1 | TRBJ1-2 | TRBV29-1 | . | TGCAGCGTCGAAACAGGGGGCTTCAACTATGGCTACACCTTC | CSVETGGFNYGYTF
TRBD2 | TRBJ2-3 | TRBV9 | few | TGTGCCAGCAGCGACCGGGGGGGTACGCAGTATTTT | CASSDRGGTQYF
TRBD2 | TRBJ2-3 | TRBV4-1 | few | TGCGCCAGCAGCCCCCAGATGGGAGGGAGAGATACGCAGTATTTT | CASSPQMGGRDTQYF
TRBD1 | TRBJ2-7 | TRBV28 | . | TGTGCCAGCAACCCTTGGGGGACAGAAGGCCCCTACGAGCAGTACTTC | CASNPWGTEGPYEQYF
. | TRBJ1-1 | TRBV21-1 | . | TGTGCCAGCAGCAAAGGGAGAACCAATCCCTGCACTGAAGCTTTCTTT | CASSKGRTNPCTEAFF
TRBD1 | TRBJ2-7 | TRBV4-1 | . | TGCGCCAGCAGCCAAGATCAGGGGGCCTGGGCATACGAGCAGTACTTC | CASSQDQGAWAYEQYF
. | TRBJ1-1 | TRBV18 | . | TGTGCCAGCTCACTCCCCTCCGGGTACACTGAAGCTTTCTTT | CASSLPSGYTEAFF
. | TRBJ2-5 | TRBV5-4 | . | TGTGCCAGCAGCTTGGGGGACACCAAAGAGACCCAGTACTTC | CASSLGDTKETQYF
TRBD1 | TRBJ1-2 | TRBV13 | . | TGTGCCAGCAGCTTATCTGGGACAGTCCCCACCTTC | CASSLSGTVPTF
. | TRBJ2-5 | TRBV7-2 | . | TGTGCCAGCAGCTTAGTTAAGACCTTCGGGGAGACCCAGTACTTC | CASSLVKTFGETQYF
. | TRBJ1-2 | TRBV10-3 | . | TGTGCCATCAGAGATTGGAGCACGAACTATGGCTACACCTTC | CAIRDWSTNYGYTF
TRBD1 | TRBJ1-2 | TRBV19 | once | TGTGCCAGTAGTGACAGGGGCTATGGCTACACCTTC | CASSDRGYGYTF
TRBD2 | TRBJ2-3 | TRBV9 | . | TGTGCCAGCAGCGTAGGGAGACTAGCGGGGGGACAAGATACGCAGTATTTT | CASSVGRLAGGQDTQYF
TRBD1 | TRBJ1-5 | TRBV2 | few | TGTGCCAGCACTTCGGACAGGGGCAATCAGCCCCAGCATTTT | CASTSDRGNQPQHF
TRBD1 | TRBJ2-7 | TRBV30 | few | TGTGCCTGGAGGTCGGACAGGGGGAGCGAGCAGTACTTC | CAWRSDRGSEQYF
. | TRBJ2-6 | TRBV5-1 | . | TGCGCCAGCAGCTTGGCCGAGAGAGGGGCCAACGTCCTGACTTTC | CASSLAERGANVLTF
. | TRBJ2-3 | TRBV7-2 | few | TGTGCCAGCAGCTTAGCGCTCGGAGTCACAGATACGCAGTATTTT | CASSLALGVTDTQYF
TRBD2 | TRBJ2-7 | TRBV15 | . | TGTGCCACCAGCTCGGCGGGAGGGCCGGACGAGCAGTACTTC | CATSSAGGPDEQYF